This TCR beta chain was captured in a study of blood T cell repertoires in COVID-19. In the study overall: Samples representing acute and convalescent COVID-19 were sourced from the United States, Italy and Spain. The cDNA or gDNA used as material had been derived from T cells, B-cell-depleted T cells, or PBMCs.

Methods used by the authors: Estimated nucleated cell counts came from reference gene primer amplification. Data came from immunoSEQ multiplex PCR; TCRdb stores just in-frame clones and leaves some out. V, J and clone size are taken as reported in that table, and D and trimming were inferred from the DNA itself. Of approximately 170,000 clones listed, approximately 83% are singletons. Trimming took 4 bases from V and 4 from J; bases not matched to a gene: 12. Germline CDR1 and CDR2: SGHNT and YYREEE (reference sequence). The CDR3 has 17 residues. The sequenced material came from peripheral blood. The source is a human donor with acute or convalescent COVID-19. The donor label of this sample is uncertain. The rearrangement links TRBV5-4 to TRBJ1-3, with 9 bases fitting TRBD1. The DNA for the CDR3 is TGTGCCAGCAGCCGATCGGGACAGGGACTACTGGGAAACACCATATATTTT. It specifies CASSRSGQGLLGNTIYF.